The 22 T cell receptor beta chains reported below all come from one sample, sequenced in a study of blood T cell repertoires in COVID-19. The data were produced by immunoSEQ multiplex PCR, yet TCRdb's version contains in-frame clones alone and is incomplete. The sample records roughly 230,000 clones, roughly 85% being singletons. Sequencing was carried out using peripheral blood. The receptor source for this set is a woman older than 75 with acute or convalescent COVID-19.

The J gene is TRBJ1-1, the V gene TRBV19, with D tentatively TRBD1 (5 bases). Trimming pared 6 bases from V and 1 base from J, leaving 15 bases between. In germline, CDR1 is LNHDA, CDR2 SQIVND (reference sequence). The CDR3 consists of 15 residues. Here the CDR3 DNA reads TGTGCCAGTAGAGGGGATGGGGCGAGGAACACTGAAGCTTTCTTT. Amino acid sequence: CASRGDGARNTEAFF.

This chain joins TRBV6-5 and TRBJ1-1, with a weak D call TRBD1 (5 bases). The CDR3 length is 11 residues. Germline lookup yields CDR1 MNHEY and CDR2 SVGAGI. The germline V and J ends were trimmed by 11 bases and 12 bases, with 19 bases remaining between them. The DNA for the CDR3 is TGTGCCTCAGGGAAGTCCGCGCCAACTTTCTTT. Translating gives CASGKSAPTFF.

The chain carries TRBV11-2 and TRBJ1-1, with unresolved D. The length of the CDR3 is 13 residues. Deletions cut 4 bases from V and 7 bases from J, with 13 bases between. Germline V CDR1 and CDR2: SGHAT, FQNNGV. The CDR3 DNA sequence: TGTGCCAGCAGCTCCAATTTCCGGGGTGAAGCTTTCTTT. The encoded protein is CASSSNFRGEAFF.

The chain joins TRBV3-1 (or the pseudogene TRBV3-2) to TRBJ2-2; D might be TRBD2 (6 bases). This CDR3 is built from 15 residues. The V gene lost 1 base and the J gene lost 5 bases, with 11 bases spanning the gap. Germline values: CDR1 LGHDT, CDR2 YNNKEL (reference sequence). CDR3 residues: CASSQVSGRTGELFF. In DNA, the CDR3 is TGTGCCAGCAGCCAAGTTTCAGGGAGGACCGGGGAGCTGTTTTTT.

This clone was counted a few times. The J gene is TRBJ2-2, the V gene TRBV11-3; 11 positions agree with TRBD1. V gave up 7 bases and J gave up 4 bases; unmatched junction bases: 8. This CDR3 contains 16 residues. Germline lookup yields CDR1 SGHNT and CDR2 YENEEA. The CDR3 nucleotides read TGTGCCAGCACCAAAAGGGACAGGGGGACCACCGGGGAGCTGTTTTTT. This sequence encodes CASTKRDRGTTGELFF.

This rearrangement joins TRBV6-5 to TRBJ2-5; 7 bases line up with TRBD2. The CDR3 is 14 residues long. The germline gives CDR1 MNHEY, CDR2 SVGAGI. The V gene end was trimmed by 7 bases and the J gene end by 3 bases; junction bases not matched to a gene: 8. CDR3 DNA: TGTGCCAGCACTTCCGAAGCGGGGAAAGAGACCCAGTACTTC. Residues: CASTSEAGKETQYF.

This clone was seen only once. It may be a read error: a sequence one base away is much more abundant. Different DNA sequences within this sample yield the same CDR3. V gene TRBV4-3 combines with J gene TRBJ1-3; the match to TRBD1 covers 7 bases. V trimming: 3 bases; J trimming: 2 bases; junction bases outside the gene matches: 4. CDR3 length: 15 amino acids. The V gene's germline CDR1 is LGHNA and CDR2 YSLEER. CDR3 protein: CASSQEGATGNTIYF. The CDR3 DNA reads as TGCGCCAGCAGCCAGGAGGGGGCTACTGGAAACACCATATATTTT.

This clone was seen a handful of times. The rearrangement joins TRBV7-8 to TRBJ1-1; D call uncertain. CDR1 and CDR2 (germline): SGHVS, FQNEAQ. The CDR3 spans 15 residues. V dropped 5 bases and J dropped 8 bases, with 21 bases sitting between them. The CDR3 DNA sequence: TGTGCCAGCAGCCGCCTATCAGGTTCCCCGCCCGAAGCTTTCTTT. Protein product: CASSRLSGSPPEAFF.

This clone appeared a few times. The V call is TRBV6-5, the J call TRBJ2-1, with 7 nucleotides matching TRBD2. The CDR3 loop spans 13 amino acids. Germline CDR1 is MNHEY and CDR2 is SVGAGI. Trimming at V came to 5 bases and at J to 4 bases, leaving 2 bases not matched to a gene. The CDR3 DNA reads as TGTGCCAGCAGTAGCGGGACTTACAATGAGCAGTTCTTC. Protein sequence: CASSSGTYNEQFF.

J is TRBJ2-5 and V is TRBV11-3; D is perhaps TRBD2 (5 bases). Looked up from germline, CDR1 is SGHNT and CDR2 is YENEEA. CDR3 length equals 15 residues. V lost 1 base, J lost 6 bases, and 15 bases lay in between. CDR3 sequence (DNA): TGTGCCAGCAGCTTAGGTTCCGGACTTCAGAAGACCCAGTACTTC. Residues: CASSLGSGLQKTQYF.

The gene calls are TRBV29-1 and TRBJ1-3; 12 bases agree with TRBD1. With 7 bases clipped from V and 0 bases from J, the junction kept 13 bases outside the gene matches. This CDR3 spans 18 amino acids. Germline-derived CDR1 and CDR2 are SQVTM and ANQGSEA. The CDR3 DNA reads TGCAGCGCCCGGTCCCGGGACAGGGGGCGATTCTCTGGAAACACCATATATTTT. Protein: CSARSRDRGRFSGNTIYF.

This chain connects TRBV6-5 to TRBJ2-2; 7 bases align to TRBD1. The CDR3 contains 16 residues. V lost 2 bases and J lost 4; bases outside the gene matches: 7. Germline assignment: CDR1 MNHEY and CDR2 SVGAGI. Here the CDR3 DNA reads TGTGCCAGCAGTTACAAGGGGGCCCTTAGCACCGGGGAGCTGTTTTTT. It specifies CASSYKGALSTGELFF.

The chain links TRBV6-1 to TRBJ1-2; 8 bases line up with TRBD1. The CDR3 runs to 15 residues. With 3 bases clipped from V and 2 bases from J, the junction kept 5 bases outside the gene matches. Germline CDR1 is MNHNS and CDR2 is SASEGT. The CDR3 bases are TGTGCCAGCAGTGATCCCGGACAGGGAAACTATGGCTACACCTTC. It codes for CASSDPGQGNYGYTF.

This sequence joins TRBV5-1 and TRBJ2-7; TRBD2 is a possible D gene (7 bases). The germline gives CDR1 SGHRS, CDR2 YFSETQ. Trimming stripped 4 bases from V and 4 bases from J, with 15 bases between. This CDR3 region has 14 residues. The chain's CDR3 is CASSPSGDTYEQYF. The CDR3 DNA reads as TGCGCCAGCAGCCCCAGCGGGGACACTTACGAGCAGTACTTC.

V is TRBV7-9 and J is TRBJ2-7, with TRBD1 matching 7 bases. Germline trimming cut 0 bases from V and 6 bases from J; bases unmatched to any gene: 2. From germline, CDR1 is SEHNR and CDR2 FQNEAQ (reference sequence). CDR3 length: 13 residues. CDR3 nucleotide sequence: TGTGCCAGCAGCTTAGCGGCAGGGGGCGAGCAGTACTTC. It translates to CASSLAAGGEQYF.

CDR3 nucleotide sequence: TGTGCCAGCAGCTTAGCGGGGCTAGCGGGGAGCACAGATACGCAGTATTTT. It encodes CASSLAGLAGSTDTQYF. This sequence joins TRBV7-2 and TRBJ2-3; TRBD2 agrees at 9 bases. This CDR3 is built from 17 residues. Germline V gene data show CDR1 as SGHTA and CDR2 as FQGNSA. The J segment lost 0 bases and the V segment lost 0 bases, leaving 4 bases of the junction unmatched.

The chain links TRBV6-5 to TRBJ1-2, with no clear D. CDR3 length: 13 residues. With 2 bases removed from V and 4 bases from J, the gap between germline ends came to 8 bases. Germline CDR1 is MNHEY and CDR2 is SVGAGI. As DNA, the CDR3 is TGTGCCAGCAGTTACCCCGCGGGCTATGGCTACACCTTC. Protein product: CASSYPAGYGYTF.

The V gene is TRBV2, the J gene TRBJ1-5, with a tentative D call TRBD1 (5 bases). Trimming pared 0 bases from V and 6 bases from J, leaving 12 bases between. Germline CDR1 SNHLY, CDR2 FYNNEI. This CDR3 spans 15 amino acids. The CDR3 sequence: CASSEAFGGGQPQHF. CDR3 DNA: TGTGCCAGCAGTGAAGCCTTTGGGGGAGGTCAGCCCCAGCATTTT.

The chain joins TRBV5-5 to TRBJ2-7, with 7 nucleotides matching TRBD1. Germline values: CDR1 SGHKS, CDR2 YYEKEE (reference sequence). The CDR3 loop spans 12 amino acids. J gave up 3 bases and V 4 bases, and 1 base lay outside the gene matches. As DNA, the CDR3 is TGTGCCAGCAGCCGGGACAGCTACGAGCAGTACTTC. Its translation: CASSRDSYEQYF.

This chain joins TRBV7-9 and TRBJ2-5; TRBD2 agrees at 9 bases. The CDR3 length is 15 residues. The germline CDR1 and CDR2 sequences are SEHNR and FQNEAQ (reference sequence). V trimming: 5 bases; J trimming: 4 bases; junction bases outside the gene matches: 8. This chain's CDR3 is CASSQSLAGRETQYF. The CDR3 DNA follows: TGTGCCAGCAGCCAGTCGCTAGCGGGACGAGAGACCCAGTACTTC.

The chain is built from TRBV2 and TRBJ2-5, with 7 positions matching TRBD1. The J segment lost 1 base and the V segment lost 6 bases, leaving 2 bases of the junction unmatched. This CDR3 spans 13 amino acids. Germline loops: CDR1 SNHLY, CDR2 FYNNEI. The CDR3 loop is CASREGAQETQYF. The CDR3 coding sequence is TGTGCCAGCAGAGAGGGGGCCCAAGAGACCCAGTACTTC.

V usage is TRBV4-1 and J usage is TRBJ1-1, with D tentatively TRBD1 (5 bases). The CDR3 totals 15 residues. Germline V gives CDR1 MGHRA, CDR2 YSYEKL. Between the trimmed V and J ends, which lost 0 bases and 6 bases, there was a span of 14 bases. The CDR3 loop is CASSQDGTTRAEAFF. The CDR3, as DNA: TGCGCCAGCAGCCAAGATGGGACTACCAGGGCTGAAGCTTTCTTT.